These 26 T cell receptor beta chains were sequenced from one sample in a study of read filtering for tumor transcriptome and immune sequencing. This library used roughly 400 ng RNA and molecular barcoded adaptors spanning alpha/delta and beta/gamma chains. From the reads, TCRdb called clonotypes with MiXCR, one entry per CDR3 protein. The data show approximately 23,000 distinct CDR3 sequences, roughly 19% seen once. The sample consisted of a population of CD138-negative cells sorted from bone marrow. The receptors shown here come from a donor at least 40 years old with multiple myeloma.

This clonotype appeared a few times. In DNA, the CDR3 is TGCAGCGTTGAAGACAGGAGCGGGTACGAGCAGTACTTC. Encoded protein: CSVEDRSGYEQYF. J is TRBJ2-7 and V is TRBV29-1, with D perhaps matching TRBD2 (6 bases). Germline assignment: CDR1 SQVTM and CDR2 ANQGSEA. This CDR3 has 13 residues. Trimming removed 0 bases at V and 4 bases at J, with 10 bases between.

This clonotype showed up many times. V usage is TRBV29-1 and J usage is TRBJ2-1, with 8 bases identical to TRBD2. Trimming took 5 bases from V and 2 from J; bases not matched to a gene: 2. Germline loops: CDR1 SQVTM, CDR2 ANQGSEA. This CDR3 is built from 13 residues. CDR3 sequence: CSVSGSAYNEQFF. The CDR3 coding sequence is TGCAGCGTTAGCGGGAGTGCCTACAATGAGCAGTTCTTC.

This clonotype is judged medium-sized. The CDR3 sequence: CASSPGTGLQETQYF. The CDR3 DNA reads TGTGCCAGCAGCCCGGGGACAGGGCTCCAAGAGACCCAGTACTTC. The chain combines TRBV9 with TRBJ2-5, with 9 bases aligning to TRBD1. Germline CDR1 is SGDLS and CDR2 is YYNGEE. The CDR3 spans 15 residues. V lost 4 bases, J lost 1 base, and 5 bases stayed unmatched.

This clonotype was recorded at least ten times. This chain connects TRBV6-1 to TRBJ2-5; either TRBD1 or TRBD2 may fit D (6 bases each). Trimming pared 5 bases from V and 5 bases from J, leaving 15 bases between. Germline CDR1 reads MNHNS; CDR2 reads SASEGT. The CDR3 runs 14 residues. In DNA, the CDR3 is TGTGCCAGCAGTCGGGGGCCCAGCGGGGAGACCCAGTACTTC. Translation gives CASSRGPSGETQYF.

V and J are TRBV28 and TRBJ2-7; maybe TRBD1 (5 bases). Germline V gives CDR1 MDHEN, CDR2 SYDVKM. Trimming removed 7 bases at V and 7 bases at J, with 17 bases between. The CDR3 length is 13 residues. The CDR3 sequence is CASKSTGLKEQYF. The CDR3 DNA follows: TGTGCCAGCAAGTCTACAGGCTTGAAGGAGCAGTACTTC.

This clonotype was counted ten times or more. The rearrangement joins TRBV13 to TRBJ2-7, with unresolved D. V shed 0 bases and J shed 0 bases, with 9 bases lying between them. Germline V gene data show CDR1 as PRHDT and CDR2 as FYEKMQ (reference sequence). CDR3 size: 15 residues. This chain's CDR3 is CASSLGSASSYEQYF. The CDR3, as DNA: TGTGCCAGCAGCTTAGGCAGCGCTAGCTCCTACGAGCAGTACTTC.

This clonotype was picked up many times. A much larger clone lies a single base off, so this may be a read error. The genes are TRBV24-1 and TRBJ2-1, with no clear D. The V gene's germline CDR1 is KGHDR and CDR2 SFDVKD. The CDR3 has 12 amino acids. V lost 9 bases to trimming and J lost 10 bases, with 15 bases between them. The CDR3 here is CATSPSALEQFF. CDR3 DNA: TGTGCCACCTCACCCTCCGCTCTCGAGCAGTTCTTC.

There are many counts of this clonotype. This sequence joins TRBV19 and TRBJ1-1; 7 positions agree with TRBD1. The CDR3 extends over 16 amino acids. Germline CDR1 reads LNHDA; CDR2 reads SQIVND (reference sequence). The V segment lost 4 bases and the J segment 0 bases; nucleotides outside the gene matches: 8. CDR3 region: CASSKRTGRMNTEAFF. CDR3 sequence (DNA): TGTGCCAGTAGTAAAAGGACAGGCCGCATGAACACTGAAGCTTTCTTT. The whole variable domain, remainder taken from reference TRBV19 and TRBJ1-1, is DGGITQSPKYLFRKEGQNVTLSCEQNLNHDAMYWYRQDPGQGLRLIYYSQIVNDFQKGDIAEGYSVSREKKESFPLTVTSAQKNPTAFYLCASSKRTGRMNTEAFFGQGTRLTVV.

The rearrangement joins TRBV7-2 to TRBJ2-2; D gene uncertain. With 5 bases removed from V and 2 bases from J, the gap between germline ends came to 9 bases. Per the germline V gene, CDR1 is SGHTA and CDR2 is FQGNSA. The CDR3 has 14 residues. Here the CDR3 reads CASSPNGNTGELFF. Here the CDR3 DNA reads TGTGCCAGCAGCCCAAACGGTAACACCGGGGAGCTGTTTTTT.

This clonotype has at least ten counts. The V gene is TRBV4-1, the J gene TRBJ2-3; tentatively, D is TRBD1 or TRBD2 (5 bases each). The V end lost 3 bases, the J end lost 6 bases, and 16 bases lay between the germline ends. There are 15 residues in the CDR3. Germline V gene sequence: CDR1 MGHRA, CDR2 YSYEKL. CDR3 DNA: TGCGCCAGCAGCCATATACGGGACCCCACCGATACGCAGTATTTT. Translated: CASSHIRDPTDTQYF.

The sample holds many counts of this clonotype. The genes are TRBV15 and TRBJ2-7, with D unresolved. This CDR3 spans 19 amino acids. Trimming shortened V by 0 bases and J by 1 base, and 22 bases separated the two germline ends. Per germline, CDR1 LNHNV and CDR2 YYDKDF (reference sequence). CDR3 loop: CATSRDWETGLQASYEQYF. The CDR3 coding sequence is TGTGCCACCAGCAGAGATTGGGAAACCGGCCTCCAAGCGTCCTACGAGCAGTACTTC.

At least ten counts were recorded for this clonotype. In DNA form, the CDR3 reads TGTGCCAGCTCACCGTCTACAGGGATAGCCAAAAACATTCAGTACTTC. It yields the protein CASSPSTGIAKNIQYF. This chain connects TRBV18 to TRBJ2-4, with a tentative D call TRBD1 (6 bases). Germline V lookup: CDR1 KGHSH, CDR2 LQKENI. The CDR3 extends over 16 amino acids. V shed 3 bases and J shed 0 bases, with 12 bases lying between them.

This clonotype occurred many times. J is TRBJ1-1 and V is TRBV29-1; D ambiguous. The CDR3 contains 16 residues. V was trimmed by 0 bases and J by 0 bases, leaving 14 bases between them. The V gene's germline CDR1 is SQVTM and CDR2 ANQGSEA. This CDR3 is CSVEDRRRPLNTEAFF. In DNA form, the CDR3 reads TGCAGCGTTGAAGATCGGAGAAGACCCCTGAACACTGAAGCTTTCTTT. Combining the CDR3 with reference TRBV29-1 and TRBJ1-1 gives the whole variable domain SAVISQKPSRDICQRGTSLTIQCQVDSQVTMMFWYRQQPGQSLTLIATANQGSEATYESGFVIDKFPISRPNLTFSTLTVSNMSPEDSSIYLCSVEDRRRPLNTEAFFGQGTRLTVV.

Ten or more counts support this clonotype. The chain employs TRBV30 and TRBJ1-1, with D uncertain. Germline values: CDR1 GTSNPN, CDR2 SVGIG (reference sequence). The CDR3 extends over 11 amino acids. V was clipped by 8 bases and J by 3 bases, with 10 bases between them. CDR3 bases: TGTGCCCTAGCTCTGGACACTGAAGCTTTCTTT. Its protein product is CALALDTEAFF.

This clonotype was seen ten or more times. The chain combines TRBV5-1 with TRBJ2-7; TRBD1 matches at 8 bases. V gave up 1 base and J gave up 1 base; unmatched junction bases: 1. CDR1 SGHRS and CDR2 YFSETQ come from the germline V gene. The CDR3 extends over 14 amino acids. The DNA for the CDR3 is TGCGCCAGCAGCTTGAGGACAGGGTCCTACGAGCAGTACTTC. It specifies CASSLRTGSYEQYF.

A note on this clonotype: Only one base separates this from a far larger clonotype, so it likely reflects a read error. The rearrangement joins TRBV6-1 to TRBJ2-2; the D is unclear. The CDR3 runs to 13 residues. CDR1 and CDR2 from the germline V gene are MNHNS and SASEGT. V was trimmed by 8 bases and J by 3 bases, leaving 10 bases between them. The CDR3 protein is CASLSQDTGELFF. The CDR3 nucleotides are TGTGCCAGCCTTTCCCAGGACACCGGGGAGCTGTTTTTT.

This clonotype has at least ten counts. The CDR3 DNA reads TGTGCCAGCAGCAAATCGCCAGCGGGGCCTGGGGAAGAGCAGTACTTC. Translating gives CASSKSPAGPGEEQYF. V gene TRBV21-1 combines with J gene TRBJ2-7; the table gives TRBD2 as D, unverified against the DNA. TRBV21-1 corresponds to a pseudogene. The CDR3 extends over 16 amino acids.

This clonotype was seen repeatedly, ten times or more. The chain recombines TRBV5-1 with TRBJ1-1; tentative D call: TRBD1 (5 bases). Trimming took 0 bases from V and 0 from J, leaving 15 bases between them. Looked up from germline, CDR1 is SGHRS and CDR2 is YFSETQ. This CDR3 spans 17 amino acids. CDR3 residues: CASSLGVRGRMNTEAFF. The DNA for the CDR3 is TGCGCCAGCAGCTTGGGGGTGAGGGGCCGCATGAACACTGAAGCTTTCTTT. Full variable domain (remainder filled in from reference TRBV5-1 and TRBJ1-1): KAGVTQTPRYLIKTRGQQVTLSCSPISGHRSVSWYQQTPGQGLQFLFEYFSETQRNKGNFPGRFSGRQFSNSRSEMNVSTLELGDSALYLCASSLGVRGRMNTEAFFGQGTRLTVV.

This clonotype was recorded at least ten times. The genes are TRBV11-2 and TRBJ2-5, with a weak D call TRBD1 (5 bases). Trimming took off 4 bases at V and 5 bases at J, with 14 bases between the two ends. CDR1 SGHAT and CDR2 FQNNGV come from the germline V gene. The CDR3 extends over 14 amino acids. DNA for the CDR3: TGTGCCAGCAGCTCTTCAGCCAGGGTTGAGACCCAGTACTTC. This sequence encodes CASSSSARVETQYF.

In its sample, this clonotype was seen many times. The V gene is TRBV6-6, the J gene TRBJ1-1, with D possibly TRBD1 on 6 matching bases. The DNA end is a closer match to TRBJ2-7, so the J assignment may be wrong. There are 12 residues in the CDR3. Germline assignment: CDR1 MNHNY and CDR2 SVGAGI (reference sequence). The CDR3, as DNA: TGTGCCAGCAGTTACCAACCCAGGGGGCAGTACTTC. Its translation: CASSYQPRGQYF.

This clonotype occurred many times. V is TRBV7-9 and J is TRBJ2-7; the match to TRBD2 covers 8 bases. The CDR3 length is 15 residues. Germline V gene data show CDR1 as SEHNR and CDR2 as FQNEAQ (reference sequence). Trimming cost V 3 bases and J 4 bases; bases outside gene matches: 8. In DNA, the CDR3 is TGTGCCAGCAGCTTCGAAGCGGGAGTAGAGTACGAGCAGTACTTC. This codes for CASSFEAGVEYEQYF.

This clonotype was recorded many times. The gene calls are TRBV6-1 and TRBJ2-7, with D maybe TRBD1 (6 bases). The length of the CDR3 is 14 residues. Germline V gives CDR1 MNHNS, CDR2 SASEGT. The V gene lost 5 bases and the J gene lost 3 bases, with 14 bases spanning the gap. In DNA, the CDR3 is TGTGCCAGCAGTTCTGGACAGCTCTTCTACGAGCAGTACTTC. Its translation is CASSSGQLFYEQYF.

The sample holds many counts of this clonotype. As DNA, the CDR3 is TGTGCCAGCAGCTTGGACCTCACCCCAGGTGAAGCTTTCTTT. Its translation: CASSLDLTPGEAFF. V is TRBV7-9 and J is TRBJ1-1, with D unclear. CDR1 is SEHNR, CDR2 FQNEAQ, per germline (reference sequence). V lost 3 bases and J lost 7, with 15 bases in between. The CDR3 has 14 residues. The full variable domain, its missing parts supplied by reference TRBV7-9 and TRBJ1-1, is DTGVSQNPRHKITKRGQNVTFRCDPISEHNRLYWYRQTLGQGPEFLTYFQNEAQLEKSRLLSDRFSAERPKGSFSTLEIQRTEQGDSAMYLCASSLDLTPGEAFFGQGTRLTVV.

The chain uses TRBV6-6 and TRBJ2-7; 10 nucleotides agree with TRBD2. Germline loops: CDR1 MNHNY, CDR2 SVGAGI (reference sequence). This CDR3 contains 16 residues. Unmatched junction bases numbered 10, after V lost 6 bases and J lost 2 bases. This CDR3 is CASRPLTTSGAYEQYF. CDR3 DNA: TGTGCCAGCAGGCCACTTACCACTAGCGGGGCCTACGAGCAGTACTTC.

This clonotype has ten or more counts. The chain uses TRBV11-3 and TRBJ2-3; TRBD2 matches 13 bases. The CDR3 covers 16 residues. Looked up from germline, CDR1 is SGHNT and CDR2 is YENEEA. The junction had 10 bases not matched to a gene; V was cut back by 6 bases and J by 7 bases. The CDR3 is CASRLTSGRAWNTQYF. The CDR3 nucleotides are TGTGCCAGCAGACTAACTAGCGGGAGGGCCTGGAATACGCAGTATTTT. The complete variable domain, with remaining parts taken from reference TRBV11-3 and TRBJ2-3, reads EAGVVQSPRYKIIEKKQPVAFWCNPISGHNTLYWYLQNLGQGPELLIRYENEEAVDDSQLPKDRFSAERLKGVDSTLKIQPAELGDSAVYLCASRLTSGRAWNTQYFGPGTRLTVL.

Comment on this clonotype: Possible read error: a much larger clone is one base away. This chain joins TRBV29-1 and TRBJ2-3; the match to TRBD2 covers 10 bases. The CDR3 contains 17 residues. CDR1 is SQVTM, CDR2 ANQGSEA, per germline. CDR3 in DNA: TGCAGCGTTCAAGATCGGGCTAGCGGGAGTTTTGCAGATACGCAGTATTTT. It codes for CSVQDRASGSFADTQYF.